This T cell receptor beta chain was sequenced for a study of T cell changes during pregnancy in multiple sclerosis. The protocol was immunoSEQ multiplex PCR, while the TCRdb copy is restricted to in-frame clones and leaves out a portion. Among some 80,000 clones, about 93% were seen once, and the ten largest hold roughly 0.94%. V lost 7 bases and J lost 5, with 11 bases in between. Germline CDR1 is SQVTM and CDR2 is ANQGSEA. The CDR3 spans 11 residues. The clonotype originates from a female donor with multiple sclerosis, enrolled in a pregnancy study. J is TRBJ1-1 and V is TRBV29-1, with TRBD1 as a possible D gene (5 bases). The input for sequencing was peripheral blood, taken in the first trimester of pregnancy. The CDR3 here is CSGGGPTEAFF. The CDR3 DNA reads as TGCAGCGGGGGGGGACCTACTGAAGCTTTCTTT. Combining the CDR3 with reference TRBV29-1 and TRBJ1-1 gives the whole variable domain SAVISQKPSRDICQRGTSLTIQCQVDSQVTMMFWYRQQPGQSLTLIATANQGSEATYESGFVIDKFPISRPNLTFSTLTVSNMSPEDSSIYLCSGGGPTEAFFGQGTRLTVV.